Below are 19 T cell receptor beta chains sequenced from a single sample in a study of T cell repertoires in cytomegalovirus infection. Using its own MiXCR run on the reads, TCRdb lists one record per CDR3 protein. The table includes about 160,000 distinct CDR3 sequences, more than 15% detected once. Source material: CD8+ T cells from PBMCs. These receptors were taken from a human donor in good health (CMV status not recorded). Some clones in this sample may be carry-over from other donors' samples.

This clonotype was seen many times. This sequence joins TRBV7-6 and TRBJ1-1; D ambiguous. V lost 4 bases to trimming and J lost 6 bases, with 12 bases between them. CDR3 length: 13 residues. Germline V gene data show CDR1 as SGHVS and CDR2 as FNYEAQ. CDR3 in amino acids: CASSYGLFAEAFF. CDR3 bases: TGTGCCAGCAGCTATGGGTTGTTCGCTGAAGCTTTCTTT.

Turning to this clonotype: A much larger clone lies one base from this, so it may be a read error. This sequence joins TRBV7-8 and TRBJ2-7; 8 nucleotides agree with TRBD1. Germline loops: CDR1 SGHVS, CDR2 FQNEAQ. This CDR3 region has 14 residues. The V segment lost 1 base and the J segment 7 bases; nucleotides outside the gene matches: 6. CDR3 sequence: CASSLVTGGREQYF. CDR3 sequence (DNA): TGTGCCAGCAGCTTAGTCACAGGGGGGCGAGAGCAGTACTTC. Complete variable domain (other parts from reference TRBV7-8 and TRBJ2-7): GAGVSQSPRYKVAKRGQDVALRCDPISGHVSLFWYQQALGQGPEFLTYFQNEAQLDKSGLPSDRFFAERPEGSVSTLKIQRTQQEDSAVYLCASSLVTGGREQYFGPGTRLTVT.

Only a few counts were recorded for this clonotype. The rearrangement links TRBV19 to TRBJ2-1; D is possibly TRBD2 (6 bases). The length of the CDR3 is 14 residues. From germline, CDR1 is LNHDA and CDR2 SQIVND (reference sequence). V was cut by 3 bases and J by 6 bases, with 12 bases left in between. The CDR3 nucleotides are TGTGCCAGTAGTATGGGTCCCGGGGGCAATGAGCAGTTCTTC. Residues: CASSMGPGGNEQFF.

The chain uses TRBV6-2 or TRBV6-3 and TRBJ2-1; D not resolved. The V end was cut by 0 bases, the J end by 4 bases, with 10 bases between. The CDR3 consists of 15 residues. CDR1 MNHEY and CDR2 SVGEGT come from the germline V gene. In nucleotides, the CDR3 is TGTGCCAGCAGTTACTCGAATCCGGCATACAATGAGCAGTTCTTC. Its translation is CASSYSNPAYNEQFF.

The table lists this clonotype with a few counts. The J gene is TRBJ2-7, the V gene TRBV10-3, with 7 bases aligning to TRBD1. V was clipped by 9 bases and J by 6 bases; unmatched bases: 11. Per germline, CDR1 ENHRY and CDR2 SYGVKD. The CDR3 contains 13 residues. CDR3 amino acids: CAIKQGSGSEQYF. In DNA, the CDR3 is TGTGCCATTAAACAGGGGAGCGGCTCCGAGCAGTACTTC.

A few counts support this clonotype. The chain uses TRBV11-3 and TRBJ2-1; D is unresolved. The CDR3 runs 13 residues. V gave up 0 bases and J gave up 2 bases, with 2 bases separating them. Per the germline V gene, CDR1 is SGHNT and CDR2 is YENEEA. The CDR3 loop reads CASSLEPYNEQFF. The CDR3 DNA follows: TGTGCCAGCAGCTTAGAACCCTACAATGAGCAGTTCTTC.

The gene calls are TRBV30 and TRBJ2-7, with D possibly being TRBD1 or TRBD2 (5 bases each). Trimming left V 0 bases short and J 5 bases short, with 17 bases between. CDR3 length equals 15 residues. Germline V gene sequence: CDR1 GTSNPN, CDR2 SVGIG (reference sequence). The CDR3 sequence: CAWSVLRDPRDEQYF. The CDR3 bases are TGTGCCTGGAGTGTACTCCGGGACCCCCGGGACGAGCAGTACTTC.

The chain has TRBV7-9 and TRBJ1-1; D remains unclear. Germline loops: CDR1 SEHNR, CDR2 FQNEAQ (reference sequence). The CDR3 consists of 12 residues. V shed 4 bases and J shed 4 bases, with 7 bases lying between them. The CDR3 protein is CASSSRITEAFF. The CDR3, as DNA: TGTGCCAGCAGCTCACGAATCACTGAAGCTTTCTTT.

This clonotype was found a few times. The chain employs TRBV29-1 and TRBJ2-6; D unresolved. Trimming took off 3 bases at V and 0 bases at J, with 3 bases between the two ends. This CDR3 is 13 amino acids long. Germline CDR1 and CDR2: SQVTM and ANQGSEA. The CDR3 region is CSVEGSGANVLTF. The CDR3 coding sequence is TGCAGCGTTGAGGGCTCTGGGGCCAACGTCCTGACTTTC.

The rearrangement links TRBV6-5 to TRBJ2-7; 8 positions agree with TRBD1. Losses at the gene ends were 0 bases for V and 6 bases for J; bases not matched to a gene: 4. The CDR3 has 14 amino acids. Germline V CDR1 and CDR2: MNHEY, SVGAGI. CDR3 in amino acids: CASSYSQGAIEQYF. The DNA of the CDR3 is TGTGCCAGCAGTTACTCGCAGGGGGCGATCGAGCAGTACTTC.

The chain employs TRBV20-1 and TRBJ2-3, with D possibly being TRBD2 (6 bases). Germline V gene sequence: CDR1 DFQATT, CDR2 SNEGSKA (reference sequence). With 0 bases removed from V and 5 bases from J, the gap between germline ends came to 9 bases. The CDR3 is made up of 13 amino acids. The CDR3 region is CSARDRGIDTQYF. The CDR3 bases are TGCAGTGCTAGAGATCGGGGGATAGATACGCAGTATTTT.

J is TRBJ2-3 and V is TRBV28, with unresolved D. The CDR3 sequence is 12 residues long. Germline V gene lookup returns CDR1 MDHEN and CDR2 SYDVKM. V dropped 2 bases and J dropped 6 bases, with 6 bases sitting between them. CDR3 coding DNA: TGTGCCAGCAGTTTAGTTTGGGATACGCAGTATTTT. Translating gives CASSLVWDTQYF.

This chain links TRBV6-2 or TRBV6-3 with TRBJ2-1; D uncertain. The ends were cut back, 4 bases at V and 0 bases at J, with 10 bases in the middle. From germline, CDR1 is MNHEY and CDR2 SVGEGT. This CDR3 has 15 residues. The CDR3 is CASSLTFYSYNEQFF. CDR3 coding DNA: TGTGCCAGCAGTTTGACTTTCTACTCCTACAATGAGCAGTTCTTC.

There are a few counts of this clonotype. The gene calls are TRBV15 and TRBJ1-1; D remains ambiguous. This CDR3 has 14 residues. The V and J ends lost 7 bases and 6 bases respectively, with 18 bases between them. Germline V lookup: CDR1 LNHNV, CDR2 YYDKDF (reference sequence). CDR3 bases: TGTGCCACCACCCCCCTGGCGGGATCGCCTGAAGCTTTCTTT. Translated, it gives CATTPLAGSPEAFF. The complete variable domain, with remaining parts taken from reference TRBV15 and TRBJ1-1, reads DAMVIQNPRYQVTQFGKPVTLSCSQTLNHNVMYWYQQKSSQAPKLLFHYYDKDFNNEADTPDNFQSRRPNTSFCFLDIRSPGLGDTAMYLCATTPLAGSPEAFFGQGTRLTVV.

The rearrangement links TRBV11-3 to TRBJ2-1; 12 bases map to TRBD1. Germline loops: CDR1 SGHNT, CDR2 YENEEA. J lost 0 bases, V lost 1 base, and 10 bases had no gene match. The CDR3 extends over 20 amino acids. CDR3 nucleotide sequence: TGTGCCAGCAGCTTAGCCGGGACAGGGGGCTTCTCGAGCTCCTACAATGAGCAGTTCTTC. The encoded protein is CASSLAGTGGFSSSYNEQFF.

A few counts support this clonotype. Just one base apart from a much larger clone, this may be a read error. The chain has TRBV11-1 and TRBJ2-7; TRBD2 matches 10 bases. The germline gives CDR1 SGHAT, CDR2 FQDESV (reference sequence). This CDR3 is built from 16 residues. This CDR3 reads CASSYTLAGGTYEEYF. CDR3 sequence (DNA): TGTGCCAGCAGCTATACCTTAGCGGGGGGAACCTACGAGGAGTACTTC.

This clonotype was seen ten or more times. One junction end does not reproduce the germline sequence, and a read error may be involved. The chain uses TRBV7-2 and TRBJ2-5; D may match TRBD1 or TRBD2 (5 bases each). The CDR3 is 17 amino acids. Germline V gene data show CDR1 as SGHTA and CDR2 as FQGNSA. CDR3: CASSLADGTASQGTQYF. In DNA, the CDR3 is TGTGCCAGCAGCTTGGCGGACGGGACGGCGTCTCAAGGGACCCAGTACTTC.

This clonotype came up many times. This sequence joins TRBV7-2 and TRBJ2-1; 11 nucleotides agree with TRBD2. Per germline, CDR1 SGHTA and CDR2 FQGNSA. The CDR3 loop spans 15 amino acids. The J segment lost 2 bases and the V segment lost 5 bases, leaving 2 bases of the junction unmatched. The CDR3 coding sequence is TGTGCCAGCAGCCTTAGCGGGGGGGCCTACAATGAGCAGTTCTTC. Its translation: CASSLSGGAYNEQFF. Full variable domain (missing parts from reference TRBV7-2 and TRBJ2-1): GAGVSQSPSNKVTEKGKDVELRCDPISGHTALYWYRQSLGQGLEFLIYFQGNSAPDKSGLPSDRFSAERTGGSVSTLTIQRTQQEDSAVYLCASSLSGGAYNEQFFGPGTRLTVL.

A few counts support this clonotype. The chain carries TRBV6-6 and TRBJ2-7, with no clear D. CDR3 length: 15 residues. Trimming took off 0 bases at V and 2 bases at J, with 11 bases between the two ends. In germline, CDR1 is MNHNY, CDR2 SVGAGI (reference sequence). The CDR3 bases are TGTGCCAGCAGTTACTCCCGACGGAACCCCTACGAGCAGTACTTC. As protein: CASSYSRRNPYEQYF.